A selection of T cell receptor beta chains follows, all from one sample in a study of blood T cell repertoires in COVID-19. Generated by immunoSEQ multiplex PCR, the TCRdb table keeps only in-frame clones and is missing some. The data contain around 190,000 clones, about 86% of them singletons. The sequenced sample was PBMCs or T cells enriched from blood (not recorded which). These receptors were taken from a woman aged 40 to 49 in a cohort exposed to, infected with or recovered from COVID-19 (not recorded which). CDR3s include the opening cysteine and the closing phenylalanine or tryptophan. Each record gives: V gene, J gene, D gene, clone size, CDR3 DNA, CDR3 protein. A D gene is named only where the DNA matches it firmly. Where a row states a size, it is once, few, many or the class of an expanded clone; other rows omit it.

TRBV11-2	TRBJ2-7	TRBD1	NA	TGTGCCAGCAGCCTCGGGGGACAGGGGAACGAGCAGTACTTC	CASSLGGQGNEQYF
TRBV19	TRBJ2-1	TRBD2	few	TGTGCCAGTAGTATTTCCAGCGGGGGGGCCGGTGAGCAGTTCTTC	CASSISSGGAGEQFF
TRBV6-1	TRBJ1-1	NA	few	TGTGCCAGCAGTGAAGGGACAGCAGACACTGAAGCTTTCTTT	CASSEGTADTEAFF
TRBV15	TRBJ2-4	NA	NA	TGTGCCACCAGCAGAGAAGCGCTAGCCAAAAACATTCAGTACTTC	CATSREALAKNIQYF
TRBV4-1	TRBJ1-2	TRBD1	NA	TGCGCCAGCAGCCACAGGACAGGGGGCGCGGATGGCTACACCTTC	CASSHRTGGADGYTF
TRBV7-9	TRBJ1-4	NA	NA	TGTGCCAGCAGCTTAATTCCCTCAGGAGGTGGGGAAAAACTGTTTTTT	CASSLIPSGGGEKLFF
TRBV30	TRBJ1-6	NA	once	TGTGCCTGGACCTTAAATAATTCACCCCTCCACTTT	CAWTLNNSPLHF
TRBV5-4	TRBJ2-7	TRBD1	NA	TGTGCCAGCAGCACCAGACAGGGCCCCTACGAGCAGTACTTC	CASSTRQGPYEQYF
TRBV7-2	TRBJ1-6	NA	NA	TGTGCCAGCAGCCCCTACGTCCCAGGGAATAATTCACCCCTCCACTTT	CASSPYVPGNNSPLHF
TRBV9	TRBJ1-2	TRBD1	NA	TGTGCCAGCAGCGGTCGGGACAGGGACACGGACTACACCTTC	CASSGRDRDTDYTF
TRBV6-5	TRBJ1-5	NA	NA	TGTGCCAGCAGCTCCCAGGGTCCCAATCAGCCCCAGCATTTT	CASSSQGPNQPQHF
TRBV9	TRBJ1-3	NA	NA	TGTGCCAGCAGCCCTAGCGGAAACACCATATATTTT	CASSPSGNTIYF
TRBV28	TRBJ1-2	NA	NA	TGTGCCACCCGTCCAGACGGGGTAGGAGTCTATGGCTACACCTTC	CATRPDGVGVYGYTF
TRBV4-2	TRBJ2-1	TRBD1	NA	TGTGCCAGCAGCCAGACCAGGGGGATTGGTCTAGGAGATGAGCAGTTCTTC	CASSQTRGIGLGDEQFF